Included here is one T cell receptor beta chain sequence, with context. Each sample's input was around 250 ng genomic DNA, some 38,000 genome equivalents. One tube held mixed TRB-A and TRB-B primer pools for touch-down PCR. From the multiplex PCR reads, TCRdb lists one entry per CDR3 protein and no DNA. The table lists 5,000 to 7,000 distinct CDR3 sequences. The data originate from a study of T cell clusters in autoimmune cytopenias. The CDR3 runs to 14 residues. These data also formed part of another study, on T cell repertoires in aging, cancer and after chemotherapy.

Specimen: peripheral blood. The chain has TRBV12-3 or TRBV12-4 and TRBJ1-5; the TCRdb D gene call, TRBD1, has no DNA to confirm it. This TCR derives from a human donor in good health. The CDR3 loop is CASTEGQGVQPQHF.